The 18 T cell receptor beta chains listed next were all sequenced from one sample in a study of blood T cells in healthy people across ages. A second PCR of 7 to 11 cycles used a sample-barcoded 5' primer and a J-beta primer mix. TCRdb reanalysed the 5' RACE reads using MiXCR and keeps one entry per CDR3 protein. The sample has approximately 680,000 distinct CDR3 sequences; about a third are singletons. The sample comprised blood. Source of these receptors: an elderly woman in good health.

This clonotype has a count of ten or more. This sequence joins TRBV5-1 and TRBJ2-1; possibly TRBD2 for D (7 bases). Germline V gives CDR1 SGHRS, CDR2 YFSETQ. V lost 3 bases and J lost 4, with 11 bases in between. The CDR3 is 14 residues long. The CDR3 protein is CASSSGGQYNEQFF. The CDR3 DNA reads as TGCGCCAGCAGCTCGGGGGGACAATACAATGAGCAGTTCTTC.

As DNA, the CDR3 is TGTGCCAGCAGCTTAATCCTCACTAGCGGGAGAAGGGGGAACTACGAGCAGTACTTC. Translated: CASSLILTSGRRGNYEQYF. The J gene is TRBJ2-5, the V gene TRBV7-2; TRBD2 aligns across 11 bases. The end of the DNA is better explained by TRBJ2-7, so the J call may be wrong. In germline, CDR1 is SGHTA, CDR2 FQGNSA. This CDR3 has 19 residues.

This clonotype was seen at least ten times. The J gene is TRBJ2-3, the V gene TRBV20-1; D unclear. Germline assignment: CDR1 DFQATT and CDR2 SNEGSKA (reference sequence). CDR3 length: 14 amino acids. Deletions cut 6 bases from V and 2 bases from J, with 15 bases between. The CDR3 nucleotides read TGCAGTGCCCTGAATTCTGGGTTCACAGATACGCAGTATTTT. It codes for CSALNSGFTDTQYF.

This clonotype has ten or more counts. The chain employs TRBV6-2 or TRBV6-3 and TRBJ2-5; 7 bases map to TRBD1. The CDR3 sequence is 12 residues long. Germline CDR1 is MNHEY and CDR2 is SVGEGT. Trimming removed 5 bases from V and 11 bases from J; junction bases left unmatched: 8. The CDR3 coding sequence is TGTGCCAGCAGTCGACAGGGTCAAGCGCAGTACTTC. As protein: CASSRQGQAQYF.

This clonotype was found many times. The CDR3 is CSARERGGPGVTSYEQYF. CDR3 nucleotides: TGCAGTGCTAGAGAAAGGGGGGGTCCGGGGGTTACAAGCTACGAGCAGTACTTC. The chain joins TRBV20-1 to TRBJ2-7; D is possibly TRBD2 (7 bases). This CDR3 contains 18 residues. Trimming removed 0 bases at V and 3 bases at J, with 24 bases between. The germline V gene has CDR1 DFQATT and CDR2 SNEGSKA (reference sequence).

This clonotype was observed at least ten times. The rearrangement links TRBV6-6 to TRBJ2-5; D is unclear. The CDR3 totals 16 residues. Germline V gives CDR1 MNHNY, CDR2 SVGAGI (reference sequence). V lost 3 bases, J lost 2 bases, and 16 bases lay in between. In DNA form, the CDR3 reads TGTGCCAGCAGTTATTCCGTAGACGAGATTCAAGAGACCCAGTACTTC. Protein: CASSYSVDEIQETQYF.

This clonotype has a single count. The DNA for the CDR3 is TGTGCCAGCTCACTCTTCGGGGGGGCGTCCTACAATGAGCAGTTCTTC. Amino acid sequence: CASSLFGGASYNEQFF. The chain employs TRBV18 and TRBJ2-1, with TRBD2 matching 8 bases. V lost 4 bases, J lost 1 base, and 6 bases stayed unmatched. CDR1 is KGHSH and CDR2 is LQKENI in the germline V gene. This CDR3 comprises 16 residues.

This clonotype was counted at least ten times. The chain links TRBV2 to TRBJ2-1; 7 nucleotides align to TRBD2. Germline values: CDR1 SNHLY, CDR2 FYNNEI. Trimming cost V 5 bases and J 10 bases; bases outside gene matches: 8. The CDR3 has 13 residues. The CDR3 protein is CASSTWTRGEQFF. For the CDR3, the DNA is TGTGCCAGCAGTACCTGGACTAGGGGCGAGCAGTTCTTC.

In this sample, this clonotype turned up many times. J is TRBJ2-2 and V is TRBV5-1, with TRBD2 matching over 10 bases. Germline trimming cut 0 bases from V and 6 bases from J; bases unmatched to any gene: 8. CDR1 and CDR2 from the germline V gene are SGHRS and YFSETQ. The CDR3 extends over 17 amino acids. CDR3 in amino acids: CASSLVKAGGPAGELFF. The CDR3 nucleotides are TGCGCCAGCAGCTTGGTGAAAGCGGGGGGGCCGGCCGGGGAGCTGTTTTTT.

This chain uses TRBV20-1 with TRBJ1-1; TRBD1 is a possible D gene (5 bases). The CDR3 loop spans 14 amino acids. The ends were cut back, 1 base at V and 4 bases at J, with 13 bases in the middle. CDR1 is DFQATT and CDR2 is SNEGSKA in the germline V gene (reference sequence). CDR3 nucleotide sequence: TGCAGTGCTAGAGGTCGGGGCTATACCACTGAAGCTTTCTTT. This translates into CSARGRGYTTEAFF.

The chain employs TRBV20-1 and TRBJ1-2; unclear D gene. Germline CDR1 reads DFQATT; CDR2 reads SNEGSKA (reference sequence). This CDR3 has 15 residues. The V end was cut by 3 bases, the J end by 1 base, with 15 bases between. The DNA of the CDR3 is TGCAGTGCTAGTAGTCCGGGGAGGGATAACTATGGCTACACCTTC. As protein: CSASSPGRDNYGYTF.

The sample holds many counts of this clonotype. The chain is built from TRBV7-2 and TRBJ1-1, with D unclear. The CDR3 loop spans 15 amino acids. The germline V gene encodes CDR1 SGHTA and CDR2 FQGNSA. Between the trimmed V and J ends, which lost 2 bases and 5 bases, there was a span of 15 bases. The CDR3 is CASSLSVRLATEAFF. CDR3 DNA sequence: TGTGCCAGCAGCTTATCGGTCCGGCTGGCGACTGAAGCTTTCTTT.

At least ten counts were recorded for this clonotype. V gene TRBV5-1 combines with J gene TRBJ2-2; unclear D gene. The V end was cut by 5 bases, the J end by 7 bases, with 12 bases between. Germline CDR1 is SGHRS and CDR2 is YFSETQ. The CDR3 has 13 amino acids. The CDR3 bases are TGCGCCAGCAGGATGGACCTTAGCGGGGAGCTGTTTTTT. Its translation: CASRMDLSGELFF.

This clonotype was found a few times. The V gene is TRBV5-5, the J gene TRBJ1-1; no firm D call. The CDR3 is made up of 15 amino acids. Trimming removed 4 bases at V and 1 base at J, with 14 bases between. Germline lookup yields CDR1 SGHKS and CDR2 YYEKEE (reference sequence). DNA of the CDR3: TGTGCCAGCAGCCCGGGTCGAACGTGGAACACTGAAGCTTTCTTT. Residues: CASSPGRTWNTEAFF.

This clonotype has a single count. The chain links TRBV30 to TRBJ2-5; 9 nucleotides match TRBD2. This CDR3 contains 17 residues. With V trimmed by 1 base and J by 2 bases, 11 bases remained unmatched. Per germline, CDR1 GTSNPN and CDR2 SVGIG (reference sequence). The DNA for the CDR3 is TGTGCCTGGAGTGCGGGCGGGGGGGTGTCGCGACAAGAGACCCAGTACTTC. Translating it yields CAWSAGGGVSRQETQYF. Using reference TRBV30 and TRBJ2-5 for the parts outside the CDR3, the full variable domain is SQTIHQWPATLVQPVGSPLSLECTVEGTSNPNLYWYRQAAGRGLQLLFYSVGIGQISSEVPQNLSASRPQDRQFILSSKKLLLSDSGFYLCAWSAGGGVSRQETQYFGPGTRLLVL.

The genes are TRBV2 and TRBJ2-7; D gene uncertain. Trimming took 0 bases from V and 2 from J, leaving 11 bases between them. Germline assignment: CDR1 SNHLY and CDR2 FYNNEI. The CDR3 has 15 amino acids. This CDR3 is CASSEATAIAYEQYF. The CDR3 DNA reads TGTGCCAGCAGTGAAGCGACGGCTATCGCCTACGAGCAGTACTTC.

This clonotype was counted once. A much larger clone lies one base from this, so it may be a read error. The chain couples TRBV30 to TRBJ1-4; 8 bases fit TRBD1. The CDR3 extends over 15 amino acids. Germline CDR1 and CDR2: GTSNPN and SVGIG (reference sequence). The CDR3, as DNA: TGTGCCTGGCACAAGGACAGGGCCCCTAATGAAAAACGGTTTTTT. It yields the protein CAWHKDRAPNEKRFF.

For this clonotype: This clone may be a read error of a much larger clone one base away. V is TRBV28 and J is TRBJ2-1, with 8 positions matching TRBD1. Germline V gives CDR1 MDHEN, CDR2 SYDVKM. V dropped 5 bases and J dropped 13; count of bases not matched to a gene: 13. This CDR3 has 14 residues. In nucleotides, the CDR3 is TGTGCCAGCAGTGACAACAGGGGGTTAGAGACCCAGTTCTTC. This sequence encodes CASSDNRGLETQFF.